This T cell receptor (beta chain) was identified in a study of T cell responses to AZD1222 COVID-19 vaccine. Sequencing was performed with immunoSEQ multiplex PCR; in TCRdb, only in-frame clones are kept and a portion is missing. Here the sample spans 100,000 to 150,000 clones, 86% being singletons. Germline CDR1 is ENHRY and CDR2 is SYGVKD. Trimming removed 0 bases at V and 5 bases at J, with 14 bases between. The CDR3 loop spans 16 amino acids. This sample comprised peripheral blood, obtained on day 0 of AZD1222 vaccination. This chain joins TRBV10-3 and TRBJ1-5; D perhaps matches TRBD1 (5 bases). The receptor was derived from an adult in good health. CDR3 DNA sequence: TGTGCCATCAGTGAGTCGACATGGGGGGGGGATCAGCCCCAGCATTTT. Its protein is CAISESTWGGDQPQHF.